The entry that follows covers one TCR beta chain sequence. The antigen is undetermined. This CDR3 is 14 amino acids long. Trimming took 2 bases from V and 5 from J; bases not matched to a gene: 3. CDR1 is MNHEY, CDR2 SMNVEV, per germline (reference sequence). This specimen belongs to a study of beta chain features in type 1 diabetes. Across the study: Over all samples combined, about 99,000,000 sorted cells were examined.

Overall study findings and caveats: In these data, an HLA type influence on TCRB rearrangement remained unresolved. Patients showed naive, central memory and Treg TCRB repertoires that appeared more similar than those of healthy donors. Shortening that was moderate but significant affected the TCRB CDR3s of Type 1 diabetes patients in all four CD4+ subsets.

The investigators reverse transcribed all of the isolated RNA, so they sequenced expressed TCRB transcripts. TCRdb keeps only in-frame clones here, not all; method: immunoSEQ multiplex PCR. This table has roughly 310,000 clones, roughly 11% appearing once. The TCR comes from a woman aged 25 to 39 in good health. The specimen was naive CD4+ T cells from blood. The chain recombines TRBV27 with TRBJ2-1; 7 bases fit TRBD2. This CDR3 is CASSLAGAHNEQFF. CDR3 coding DNA: TGTGCCAGCAGTTTAGCGGGAGCGCACAATGAGCAGTTCTTC.